This TCR beta chain was sequenced in a study of T cell responses to AZD1222 COVID-19 vaccine. Here immunoSEQ multiplex PCR was the method, and the copy in TCRdb shows in-frame clones only, minus some. The table includes approximately 89,000 clones, about nine tenths detected once. The CDR3 runs to 15 residues. V was trimmed by 2 bases and J by 6 bases, leaving 11 bases between them. Germline loops: CDR1 MDHEN, CDR2 SYDVKM. Pooled in the analysis were second doses at about 4 or about 12 weeks. Study observations and caveats: Clonal diversity may have been underestimated, and the donors were mostly white British, with more females than males. After two AZD1222 doses, spike-specific TCR breadth and depth rose versus day 0. None of the repertoires were sampled until the peak T cell response had passed.

As concerns this clone: The antigen is unknown.

This chain uses TRBV28 with TRBJ1-6; a weak D match, TRBD1 (6 bases). This receptor was obtained from an adult who received the AZD1222 COVID-19 vaccine. Sequenced material: peripheral blood, taken 28 days after the second AZD1222 dose. The CDR3 nucleotides are TGTGCCAGCAGTTTACCATACAGGGCTAATTCACCCCTCCACTTT. It specifies CASSLPYRANSPLHF. The full variable domain, completed using reference TRBV28 and TRBJ1-6, is DVKVTQSSRYLVKRTGEKVFLECVQDMDHENMFWYRQDPGLGLRLIYFSYDVKMKEKGDIPEGYSVSREKKERFSLILESASTNQTSMYLCASSLPYRANSPLHFGNGTRLTVT.